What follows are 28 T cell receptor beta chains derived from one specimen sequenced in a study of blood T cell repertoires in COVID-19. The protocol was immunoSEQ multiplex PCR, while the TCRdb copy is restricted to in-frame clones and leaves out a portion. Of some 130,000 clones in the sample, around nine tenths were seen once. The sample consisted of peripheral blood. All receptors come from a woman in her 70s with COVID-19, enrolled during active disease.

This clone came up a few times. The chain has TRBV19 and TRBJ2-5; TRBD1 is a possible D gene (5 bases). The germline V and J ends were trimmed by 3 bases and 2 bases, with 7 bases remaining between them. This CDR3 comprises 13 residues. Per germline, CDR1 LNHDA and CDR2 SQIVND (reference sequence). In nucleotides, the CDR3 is TGTGCCAGTAGTATTAGACAGCAAGAGACCCAGTACTTC. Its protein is CASSIRQQETQYF.

CDR3 in DNA: TGTGCCATCAGTGAGGCTAAAATACCTAGCACAGATACGCAGTATTTT. Protein: CAISEAKIPSTDTQYF. The chain is built from TRBV10-3 and TRBJ2-3, with D hard to call. The ends were cut back, 2 bases at V and 0 bases at J, with 12 bases in the middle. This CDR3 comprises 16 residues. Germline CDR1 ENHRY, CDR2 SYGVKD.

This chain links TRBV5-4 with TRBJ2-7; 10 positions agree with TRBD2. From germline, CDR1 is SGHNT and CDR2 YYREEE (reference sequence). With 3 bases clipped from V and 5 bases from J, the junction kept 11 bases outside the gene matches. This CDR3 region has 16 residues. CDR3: CASSSLNSGGPNEQYF. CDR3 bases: TGTGCCAGCAGCTCCCTAAATAGCGGGGGGCCCAACGAGCAGTACTTC.

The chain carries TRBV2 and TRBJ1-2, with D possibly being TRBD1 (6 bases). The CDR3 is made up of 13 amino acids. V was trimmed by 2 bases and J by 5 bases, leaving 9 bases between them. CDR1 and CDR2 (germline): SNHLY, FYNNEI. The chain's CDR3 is CASSEQGIYGYTF. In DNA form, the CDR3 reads TGTGCCAGCAGTGAACAGGGGATTTATGGCTACACCTTC.

CDR3 DNA: TGTGCCAGCAGTGGCCGACTCGGGAACACCGGGGAGCTGTTTTTT. Translated, it gives CASSGRLGNTGELFF. V usage is TRBV6-6 and J usage is TRBJ2-2; D is unclear. The V gene lost 5 bases and the J gene lost 1 base, with 11 bases spanning the gap. The germline V gene has CDR1 MNHNY and CDR2 SVGAGI (reference sequence). The CDR3 runs 15 residues.

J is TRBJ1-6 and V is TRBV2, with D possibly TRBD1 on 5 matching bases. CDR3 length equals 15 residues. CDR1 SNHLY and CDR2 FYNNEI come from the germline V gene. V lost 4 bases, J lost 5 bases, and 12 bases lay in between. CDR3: CASSVVRVDNSPLHF. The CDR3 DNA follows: TGTGCCAGCAGTGTAGTCAGGGTCGATAATTCACCCCTCCACTTT.

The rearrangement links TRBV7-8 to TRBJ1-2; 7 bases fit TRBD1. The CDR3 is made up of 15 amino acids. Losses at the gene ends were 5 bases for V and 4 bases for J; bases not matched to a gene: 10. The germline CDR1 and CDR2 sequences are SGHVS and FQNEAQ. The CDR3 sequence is CASSPRTGAGYGYTF. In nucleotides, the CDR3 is TGTGCCAGCAGCCCAAGGACAGGAGCAGGCTATGGCTACACCTTC.

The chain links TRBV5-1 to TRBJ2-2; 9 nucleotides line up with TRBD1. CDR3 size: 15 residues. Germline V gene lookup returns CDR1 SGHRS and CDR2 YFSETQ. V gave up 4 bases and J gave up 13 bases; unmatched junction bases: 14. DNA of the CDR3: TGCGCCAGCAGCCCCCTTGGAACAGGGGGCGGAAGGCTGTTTTTT. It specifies CASSPLGTGGGRLFF.

Here the CDR3 reads CASSPREGGDSGANVLTF. The DNA for the CDR3 is TGTGCCAGCAGCCCCCGGGAAGGGGGGGACTCTGGGGCCAACGTCCTGACTTTC. The chain is built from TRBV11-2 and TRBJ2-6; D is possibly TRBD2 (7 bases). The CDR3 totals 18 residues. Trimming took 5 bases from V and 0 from J, leaving 17 bases between them. Germline V gene sequence: CDR1 SGHAT, CDR2 FQNNGV.

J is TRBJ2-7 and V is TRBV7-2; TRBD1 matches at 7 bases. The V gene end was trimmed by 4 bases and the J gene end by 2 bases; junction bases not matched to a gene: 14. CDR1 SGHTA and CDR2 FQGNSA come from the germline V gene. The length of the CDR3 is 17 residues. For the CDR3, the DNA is TGTGCCAGCAGCTCTCGGACAGGTTCCTTTTTTCCCTACGAGCAGTACTTC. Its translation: CASSSRTGSFFPYEQYF.

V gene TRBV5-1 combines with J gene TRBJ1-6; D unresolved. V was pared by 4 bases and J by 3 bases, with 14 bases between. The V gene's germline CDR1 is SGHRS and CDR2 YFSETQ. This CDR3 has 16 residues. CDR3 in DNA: TGCGCCAGCAGCCCGAAGGACTGGAACTATAATTCACCCCTCCACTTT. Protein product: CASSPKDWNYNSPLHF.

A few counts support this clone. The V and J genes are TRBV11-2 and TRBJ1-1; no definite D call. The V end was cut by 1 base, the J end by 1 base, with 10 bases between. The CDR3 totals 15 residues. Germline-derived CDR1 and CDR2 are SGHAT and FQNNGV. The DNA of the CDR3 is TGTGCCAGCAGCTTAGTTCAAGGAGGGAACACTGAAGCTTTCTTT. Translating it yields CASSLVQGGNTEAFF.

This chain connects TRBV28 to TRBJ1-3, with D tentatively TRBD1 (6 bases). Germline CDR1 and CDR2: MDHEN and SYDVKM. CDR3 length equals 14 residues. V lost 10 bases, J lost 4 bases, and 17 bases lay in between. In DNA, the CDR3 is TGTGCCACCCACCAGGGGATTGGGGGAAACACCATATATTTT. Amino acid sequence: CATHQGIGGNTIYF.

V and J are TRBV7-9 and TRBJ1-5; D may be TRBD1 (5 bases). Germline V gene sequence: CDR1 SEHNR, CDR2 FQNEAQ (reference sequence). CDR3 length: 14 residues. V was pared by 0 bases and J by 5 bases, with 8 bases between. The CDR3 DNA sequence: TGTGCCAGCAGCTTAGCCCGGGGGGATCAGCCCCAGCATTTT. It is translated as CASSLARGDQPQHF.

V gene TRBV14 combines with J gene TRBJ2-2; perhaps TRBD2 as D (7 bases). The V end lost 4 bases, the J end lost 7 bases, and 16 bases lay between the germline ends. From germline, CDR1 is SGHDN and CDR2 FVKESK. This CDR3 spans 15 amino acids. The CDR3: CASSPSLRGGGELFF. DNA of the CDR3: TGTGCCAGCAGCCCCTCTCTAAGGGGGGGCGGGGAGCTGTTTTTT.

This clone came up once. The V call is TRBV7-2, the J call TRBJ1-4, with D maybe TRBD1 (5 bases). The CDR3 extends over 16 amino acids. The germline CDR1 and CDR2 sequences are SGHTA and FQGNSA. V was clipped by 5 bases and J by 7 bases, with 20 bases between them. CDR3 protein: CASSPQIGAPSEKLFF. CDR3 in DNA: TGTGCCAGCAGCCCCCAGATAGGGGCTCCAAGTGAAAAACTGTTTTTT.

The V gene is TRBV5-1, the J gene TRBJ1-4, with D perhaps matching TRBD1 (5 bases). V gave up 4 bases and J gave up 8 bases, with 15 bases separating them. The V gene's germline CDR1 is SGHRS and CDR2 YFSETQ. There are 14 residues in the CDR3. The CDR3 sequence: CASSGGTQNEKLFF. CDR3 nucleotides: TGCGCCAGCAGCGGCGGGACCCAGAACGAAAAACTGTTTTTT.

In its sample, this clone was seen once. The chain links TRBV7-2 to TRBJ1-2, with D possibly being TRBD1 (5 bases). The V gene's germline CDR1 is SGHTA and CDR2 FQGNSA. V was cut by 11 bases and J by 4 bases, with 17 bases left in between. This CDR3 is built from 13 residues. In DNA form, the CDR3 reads TGTGCCGGGGGGGGAATACGAACCTATGGCTACACCTTC. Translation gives CAGGGIRTYGYTF.

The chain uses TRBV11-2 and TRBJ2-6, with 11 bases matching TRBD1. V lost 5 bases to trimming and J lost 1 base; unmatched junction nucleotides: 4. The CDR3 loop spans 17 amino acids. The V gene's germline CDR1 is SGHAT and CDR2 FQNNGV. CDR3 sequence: CASSRGTGGSGANVLTF. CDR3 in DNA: TGTGCCAGCAGCAGAGGGACAGGGGGGTCTGGGGCCAACGTCCTGACTTTC.

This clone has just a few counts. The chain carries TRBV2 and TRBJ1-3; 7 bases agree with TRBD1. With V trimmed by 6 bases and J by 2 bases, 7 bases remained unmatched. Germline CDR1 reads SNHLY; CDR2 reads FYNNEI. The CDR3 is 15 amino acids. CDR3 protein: CASRAGTAAGNTIYF. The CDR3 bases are TGTGCCAGCAGGGCAGGGACAGCAGCTGGAAACACCATATATTTT.

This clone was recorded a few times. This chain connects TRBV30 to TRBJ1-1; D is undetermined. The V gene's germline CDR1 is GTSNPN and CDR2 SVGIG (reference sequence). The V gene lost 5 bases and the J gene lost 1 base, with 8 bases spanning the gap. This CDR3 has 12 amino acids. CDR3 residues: CAWARENTEAFF. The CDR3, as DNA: TGTGCCTGGGCGAGGGAGAACACTGAAGCTTTCTTT.

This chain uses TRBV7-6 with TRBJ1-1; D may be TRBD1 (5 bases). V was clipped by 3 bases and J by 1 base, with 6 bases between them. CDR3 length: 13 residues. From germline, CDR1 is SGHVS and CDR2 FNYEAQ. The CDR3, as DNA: TGTGCCAGCAGCTTGCAGGGGAACACTGAAGCTTTCTTT. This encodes CASSLQGNTEAFF. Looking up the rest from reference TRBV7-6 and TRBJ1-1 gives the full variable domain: GAGVSQSPRYKVTKRGQDVALRCDPISGHVSLYWYRQALGQGPEFLTYFNYEAQQDKSGLPNDRFSAERPEGSISTLTIQRTEQRDSAMYRCASSLQGNTEAFFGQGTRLTVV.

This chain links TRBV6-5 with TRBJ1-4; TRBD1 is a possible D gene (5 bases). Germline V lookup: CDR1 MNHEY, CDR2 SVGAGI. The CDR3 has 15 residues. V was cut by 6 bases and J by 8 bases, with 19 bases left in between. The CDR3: CASSPAGRVDEKLFF. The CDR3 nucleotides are TGTGCCAGCAGCCCCGCTGGCAGGGTGGACGAAAAACTGTTTTTT.

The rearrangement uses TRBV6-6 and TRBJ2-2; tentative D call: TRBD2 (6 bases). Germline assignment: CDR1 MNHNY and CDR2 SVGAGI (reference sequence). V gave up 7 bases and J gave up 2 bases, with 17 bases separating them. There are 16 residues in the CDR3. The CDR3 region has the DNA TGTGCCAGCAATCCCCGGGACTTCGGAAACACCGGGGAGCTGTTTTTT. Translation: CASNPRDFGNTGELFF.

The CDR3 nucleotides read TGTGCCAGCAGCCAAGGATGGACAGGGGCTACTGAAGCTTTCTTT. The encoded protein is CASSQGWTGATEAFF. The V gene is TRBV3-1 (or the pseudogene TRBV3-2), the J gene TRBJ1-1, with 9 bases fitting TRBD1. V shed 1 base and J 5 bases; nucleotides not matched to a gene: 5. The CDR3 length is 15 residues. Per germline, CDR1 LGHDT and CDR2 YNNKEL (reference sequence).

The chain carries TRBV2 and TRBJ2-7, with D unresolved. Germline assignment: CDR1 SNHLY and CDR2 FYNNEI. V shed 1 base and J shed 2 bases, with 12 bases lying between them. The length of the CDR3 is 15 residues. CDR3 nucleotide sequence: TGTGCCAGCAGTGAAGTAGGTGGGCCGCCCTACGAGCAGTACTTC. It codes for CASSEVGGPPYEQYF.

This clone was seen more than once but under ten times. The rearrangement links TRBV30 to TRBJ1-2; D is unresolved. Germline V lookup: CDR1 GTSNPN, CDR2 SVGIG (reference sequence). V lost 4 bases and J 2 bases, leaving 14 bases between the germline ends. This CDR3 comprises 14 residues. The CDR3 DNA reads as TGTGCCTGGACCAGAGGGTACACAAACTATGGCTACACCTTC. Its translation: CAWTRGYTNYGYTF.

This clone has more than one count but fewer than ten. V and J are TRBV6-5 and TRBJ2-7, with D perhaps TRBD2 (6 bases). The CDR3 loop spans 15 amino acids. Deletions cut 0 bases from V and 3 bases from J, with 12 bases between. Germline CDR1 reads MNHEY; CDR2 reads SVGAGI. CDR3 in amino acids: CASSYSIGGNYEQYF. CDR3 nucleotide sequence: TGTGCCAGCAGTTACTCGATCGGCGGGAACTACGAGCAGTACTTC.